These T cell receptor beta chains were read from a single sample in a study of breast tumors, draining lymph nodes, adjacent tissues. Via MiXCR, TCRdb re-called the multiplex PCR reads, giving one row per CDR3 protein. The sample records roughly 14,000 distinct CDR3 sequences, around 55% being singletons. The sample consisted of tumor-adjacent breast tissue. The receptors were gathered from a female donor with breast cancer. Some clones in this sample may be carry-over from other donors' samples. CDR3s include the opening cysteine and the closing phenylalanine or tryptophan. Fields, in order: J gene, clone size, D gene, V gene, CDR3 length, CDR3 DNA, CDR3 protein. A D gene is named only where the DNA matches it firmly. Clone sizes are given selectively: once, few, many, or a class where the clone is expanded.

TRBJ1-2 - - TRBV6-5 14 TGTGCCAGCAGTTTAACCGGGACGGATAATGGCTACACCTTC CASSLTGTDNGYTF
TRBJ2-5 many - TRBV2 11 TGTGCCAGCTGGGGGCAAGAGACCCAGTACTTC CASWGQETQYF
TRBJ1-4 - - TRBV18 16 TGTGCCAGCTCACCGGTCAGGGTATCAACTAATGAAAAACTGGATTTT CASSPVRVSTNEKLDF
TRBJ1-6 medium-sized - TRBV19 12 TGTGCCAGTAGTAGGGGTAATTCACCCCTCCACTTT CASSRGNSPLHF
TRBJ2-7 - - TRBV4-2 15 TGTGCCAGCAGCCAAGTCGGCCTAGCCCCCTACGAGCAGTACTTC CASSQVGLAPYEQYF
TRBJ2-7 - TRBD1 TRBV6-6 15 TGTGCCAGCAGTTATGGGACAGCTGAGTCCTACGAGCAGTACTTC CASSYGTAESYEQYF
TRBJ2-3 many - TRBV7-9 12 TGTGCCAGCAGCTTAGAAGTAGATACGCAGTATTTT CASSLEVDTQYF
TRBJ1-6 - - TRBV15 15 TGTGCCACCAGCAGAGATAACAGGGAGAATTCACCCCTCCACTTT CATSRDNRENSPLHF
TRBJ2-7 - - TRBV6-1 17 TGTGCCAGCAGTCCGAAGAAGCGGGACAGAAGCTCCTACGAGCAGTACTTC CASSPKKRDRSSYEQYF
TRBJ2-3 - - TRBV20-1 16 TGCAGTGCTAGGAGTCGGACGGGGGCTAGCACAGATACGCAGTATTTT CSARSRTGASTDTQYF
TRBJ1-3 medium-sized - TRBV20-1 13 TGCAGTGCTACTTGGGACTCTGGAAACACCATATATTTT CSATWDSGNTIYF
TRBJ2-3 - TRBD1 TRBV9 14 TGTGCCAGCAGCGACAGGGGGCGAACAGATACGCAGTATTTT CASSDRGRTDTQYF
TRBJ2-7 - - TRBV7-9 14 TGTGCCAGCAGCCAAGCAACAGAATACCACGAGCAGTACTTC CASSQATEYHEQYF
TRBJ2-1 - TRBD2 TRBV24-1 15 TGTGCCACCAGTGATATTAGCGGGAGGGCCAATGAGCAGTTCTTC CATSDISGRANEQFF
TRBJ2-2 - TRBD1 TRBV7-9 14 TGTGCCAGCAGCTTGCGACAGGGTGTTGGGGAGCTGTTTTTT CASSLRQGVGELFF
TRBJ2-3 - - TRBV6-6 17 TGTGCCAGCAGTCACTCGTACATTCCAAGTGAGACAGATACGCAGTATTTT CASSHSYIPSETDTQYF
TRBJ2-7 - TRBD2 TRBV20-1 13 TGCAGTGCTCGCGGGACTAGCGACTACGAGCAGTACTTC CSARGTSDYEQYF
TRBJ2-1 - TRBD2 TRBV7-2 16 TGTGCCAGCAGTAAAACCCCCAGCGGGAGGGCCGGTGAGCAGTTCTTC CASSKTPSGRAGEQFF
TRBJ1-2 medium-sized - TRBV6-5 13 TGTGCCAGCCGAGGGACCTTGAGCTATGGCTACACCTTC CASRGTLSYGYTF